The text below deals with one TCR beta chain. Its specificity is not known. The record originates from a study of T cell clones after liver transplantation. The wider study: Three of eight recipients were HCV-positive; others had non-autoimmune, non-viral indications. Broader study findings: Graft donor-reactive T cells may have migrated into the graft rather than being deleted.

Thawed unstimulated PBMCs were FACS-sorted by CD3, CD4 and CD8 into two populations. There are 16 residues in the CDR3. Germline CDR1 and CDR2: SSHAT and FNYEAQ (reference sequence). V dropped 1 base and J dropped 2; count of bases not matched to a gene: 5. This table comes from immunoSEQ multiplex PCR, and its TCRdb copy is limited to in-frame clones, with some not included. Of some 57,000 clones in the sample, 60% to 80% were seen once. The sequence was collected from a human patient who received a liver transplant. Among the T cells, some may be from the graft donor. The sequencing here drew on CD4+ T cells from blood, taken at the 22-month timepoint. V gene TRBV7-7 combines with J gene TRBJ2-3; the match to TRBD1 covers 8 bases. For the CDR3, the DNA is TGTGCCAGCAGCTTAGGCAGGACAGGGCTCACAGATACGCAGTATTTT. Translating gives CASSLGRTGLTDTQYF.